The next 27 T cell receptor beta chains were all read from a single sample in a study of T-cell reconstitution after alpha-beta-depleted transplantation in children. This sample's TCRbeta library carried unique molecular identifier barcodes. TCRdb independently ran MiXCR on the PCR reads; one entry per CDR3 protein. The table has almost 600,000 distinct CDR3 sequences, 27% seen once. Source: PBMCs, taken before TCRalphabeta/CD19-depleted stem cell transplant. The receptor source for this set is a boy under three years old with Wiskott-Aldrich syndrome, due to receive a stem cell transplant.

The J gene is TRBJ2-7, the V gene TRBV3-1; no firm D call. The length of the CDR3 is 13 residues. V dropped 1 base and J dropped 6 bases, with 10 bases sitting between them. Germline CDR1 is LGHDT and CDR2 is YNNKEL (reference sequence). For the CDR3, the DNA is TGTGCCAGCAGCCAAGTACGTTCGGGCGAGCAGTACTTC. Encoded protein: CASSQVRSGEQYF.

This clonotype was seen only a few times. J is TRBJ1-1 and V is TRBV5-1; D is possibly TRBD1 (6 bases). Trimming removed 5 bases from V and 4 bases from J, with 18 bases in between. In germline, CDR1 is SGHRS, CDR2 YFSETQ. This CDR3 contains 15 residues. The CDR3 loop reads CASSLLLQGGTEAFF. CDR3 nucleotides: TGCGCCAGCAGTCTACTTTTACAGGGAGGCACTGAAGCTTTCTTT.

J is TRBJ1-4 and V is TRBV20-1; possible D gene TRBD1, 5 bases. The CDR3 extends over 13 amino acids. V was cut by 6 bases and J by 4 bases, with 12 bases left in between. Per the germline V gene, CDR1 is DFQATT and CDR2 is SNEGSKA (reference sequence). CDR3 sequence reads: CSATGTDNEKLFF. DNA for the CDR3: TGCAGTGCCACCGGGACGGATAATGAAAAACTGTTTTTT.

Here the CDR3 reads CASSLGREGLSEQFF. The CDR3 nucleotides read TGTGCCAGCAGCTTGGGGCGGGAGGGCCTTAGCGAGCAGTTCTTC. The rearrangement links TRBV5-6 to TRBJ2-1; TRBD2 matches at 9 bases. V was pared by 0 bases and J by 10 bases, with 8 bases of the junction left unmatched. Germline CDR1 SGHDT, CDR2 YYEEEE. This CDR3 spans 15 amino acids.

The V gene is TRBV5-1, the J gene TRBJ2-7, with a tentative D call TRBD2 (7 bases). V lost 0 bases to trimming and J lost 2 bases, with 12 bases between them. The V gene's germline CDR1 is SGHRS and CDR2 YFSETQ. CDR3 length equals 15 residues. The CDR3 DNA is TGCGCCAGCAGCTTGGGGGGGGGGCTTGCCTACGAGCAGTACTTC. Its translation is CASSLGGGLAYEQYF.

This chain connects TRBV20-1 to TRBJ1-3, with D unclear. Germline lookup yields CDR1 DFQATT and CDR2 SNEGSKA (reference sequence). This CDR3 is built from 12 residues. Trimming took 1 base from V and 4 from J, leaving 5 bases between them. CDR3 loop: CSARGVGNTIYF. The CDR3 nucleotides are TGCAGTGCTAGAGGCGTAGGAAACACCATATATTTT.

The rearrangement uses TRBV5-1 and TRBJ1-3; no clear D. Trimming cost V 3 bases and J 0 bases, with 10 bases left between them. The CDR3 sequence is 15 residues long. Per germline, CDR1 SGHRS and CDR2 YFSETQ. CDR3 residues: CASSSSAGSGNTIYF. DNA for the CDR3: TGCGCCAGCAGCTCCTCTGCGGGCTCTGGAAACACCATATATTTT.

This clonotype has more than one count but fewer than ten. The chain couples TRBV29-1 to TRBJ2-5, with D perhaps matching TRBD1 (6 bases). The V end lost 8 bases, the J end lost 3 bases, and 10 bases lay between the germline ends. From germline, CDR1 is SQVTM and CDR2 ANQGSEA. The CDR3 length is 11 residues. The CDR3 DNA follows: TGCAGCATGGACAGAAAAGAGACCCAGTACTTC. It yields the protein CSMDRKETQYF.

This chain joins TRBV28 and TRBJ1-5, with D uncertain. The germline V gene encodes CDR1 MDHEN and CDR2 SYDVKM. There are 16 residues in the CDR3. V gave up 5 bases and J gave up 1 base, with 15 bases separating them. The DNA for the CDR3 is TGTGCCAGCAGTCCGCCTTTGGGATCCAGCAATCAGCCCCAGCATTTT. The encoded protein is CASSPPLGSSNQPQHF.

The CDR3 is CASSQDRAKGADTQYF. The CDR3 nucleotides read TGCGCCAGCAGCCAAGATCGGGCTAAGGGCGCAGATACGCAGTATTTT. The chain joins TRBV4-1 to TRBJ2-3; the D is unclear. The V and J ends lost 0 bases and 4 bases respectively, with 14 bases between them. The CDR3 loop spans 16 amino acids. Germline-derived CDR1 and CDR2 are MGHRA and YSYEKL.

This clonotype has just a few counts. The rearrangement links TRBV29-1 to TRBJ2-3; D unclear. The V gene's germline CDR1 is SQVTM and CDR2 ANQGSEA. This CDR3 has 13 residues. Trimming cost V 5 bases and J 3 bases, with 12 bases left between them. The CDR3 reads CSVFWSRTDTQYF. The CDR3 nucleotides read TGCAGCGTTTTTTGGTCCCGAACAGATACGCAGTATTTT.

A few counts support this clonotype. The chain is built from TRBV12-3 or TRBV12-4 and TRBJ2-3; 9 bases match TRBD2. The trim removed 1 base at V and 3 bases at J, leaving 11 bases unmatched. The CDR3 runs to 18 residues. CDR3 sequence (DNA): TGTGCCAGCAGTTTAGTGGCTAGCGGGGTCTCCTTAACAGATACGCAGTATTTT. This gives the protein CASSLVASGVSLTDTQYF.

This clonotype has more than one count but fewer than ten. The CDR3 DNA is TGTGCCAGCAGCCAAGAGCCAGGTAACATTCAGTACTTC. Translation gives CASSQEPGNIQYF. This chain joins TRBV3-1 and TRBJ2-4; D gene unclear. V was trimmed by 0 bases and J by 7 bases, leaving 7 bases between them. The CDR3 length is 13 residues. The V gene's germline CDR1 is LGHDT and CDR2 YNNKEL (reference sequence).

This clonotype occurred a few times. This chain uses TRBV28 with TRBJ1-6; a weak D match, TRBD1 (5 bases). V was cut by 2 bases and J by 10 bases, with 9 bases left in between. Germline CDR1 reads MDHEN; CDR2 reads SYDVKM. This CDR3 has 13 amino acids. The CDR3 DNA reads TGTGCCAGCAGTTTAGACAGACTCTCACCCCTCCACTTT. Residues: CASSLDRLSPLHF.

This clonotype came up a few times. The chain recombines TRBV10-3 with TRBJ1-2; 8 bases line up with TRBD1. The CDR3 covers 17 residues. With V trimmed by 4 bases and J by 2 bases, 12 bases remained unmatched. Germline values: CDR1 ENHRY, CDR2 SYGVKD. CDR3 nucleotide sequence: TGTGCCATCAGTGCCGACAGGGGCCATATAACCAACTATGGCTACACCTTC. It translates to CAISADRGHITNYGYTF.

The chain couples TRBV14 to TRBJ2-1; 11 nucleotides agree with TRBD1. Germline CDR1 is SGHDN and CDR2 is FVKESK. This CDR3 is built from 16 residues. V gave up 3 bases and J gave up 5 bases; unmatched junction bases: 6. The CDR3 reads CASSHLPGQGDNEQFF. The DNA of the CDR3 is TGTGCCAGCAGCCACCTCCCGGGACAGGGGGACAATGAGCAGTTCTTC.

The chain links TRBV30 to TRBJ2-1, with TRBD1 matching over 9 bases. The CDR3 has 13 residues. The germline V gene has CDR1 GTSNPN and CDR2 SVGIG (reference sequence). J lost 6 bases, V lost 3 bases, and 3 bases had no gene match. The DNA for the CDR3 is TGTGCCTGGAGCGGGACAGGGATCAATGAGCAGTTCTTC. This sequence encodes CAWSGTGINEQFF. The full variable domain, with the rest looked up from reference TRBV30 and TRBJ2-1, is SQTIHQWPATLVQPVGSPLSLECTVEGTSNPNLYWYRQAAGRGLQLLFYSVGIGQISSEVPQNLSASRPQDRQFILSSKKLLLSDSGFYLCAWSGTGINEQFFGPGTRLTVL.

V gene TRBV5-1 combines with J gene TRBJ2-1; D not resolved. CDR1 and CDR2 from the germline V gene are SGHRS and YFSETQ. V shed 0 bases and J shed 0 bases, with 10 bases lying between them. CDR3 size: 16 residues. The CDR3 nucleotides read TGCGCCAGCAGCTTGGAGCAGCGCAGCTCCTACAATGAGCAGTTCTTC. As protein: CASSLEQRSSYNEQFF.

This clonotype was seen only a few times. The V and J genes are TRBV6-2 or TRBV6-3 and TRBJ2-1; D unclear. The CDR3 length is 12 residues. Trimming removed 2 bases from V and 8 bases from J, with 7 bases in between. CDR1 is MNHEY, CDR2 SVGEGT, per germline. In DNA form, the CDR3 reads TGTGCCAGCAGTTACAGAGAGTATGAGCAGTTCTTC. Protein sequence: CASSYREYEQFF.

This rearrangement joins TRBV14 to TRBJ2-2, with TRBD2 as a possible D gene (6 bases). V was shortened by 4 bases and J by 4 bases, with 10 bases between the two germline ends. Germline CDR1 SGHDN, CDR2 FVKESK. This CDR3 spans 14 amino acids. CDR3 DNA sequence: TGTGCCAGCAGCCTTAAAGCGGGCACCGGGGAGCTGTTTTTT. Its translation is CASSLKAGTGELFF.

This clonotype appeared a few times. The CDR3: CASSLQGRPETQYF. In DNA form, the CDR3 reads TGCGCCAGCAGCTTACAGGGGAGACCAGAGACCCAGTACTTC. The chain is built from TRBV5-1 and TRBJ2-5; 7 positions agree with TRBD1. The CDR3 contains 14 residues. The ends lost 2 bases at V and 4 bases at J; junction bases unmatched: 5. Germline assignment: CDR1 SGHRS and CDR2 YFSETQ.

V usage is TRBV5-1 and J usage is TRBJ2-1; TRBD1 agrees at 7 bases. This CDR3 region has 12 residues. The germline gives CDR1 SGHRS, CDR2 YFSETQ. V shed 7 bases, J shed 7 bases, and the junction held 5 bases outside the gene matches. For the CDR3, the DNA is TGCGCCAGCCGGACAGGACCAAATGAGCAGTTCTTC. Its translation: CASRTGPNEQFF.

This clonotype was picked up a small number of times. The rearrangement uses TRBV7-9 and TRBJ2-7; D is perhaps TRBD1 (5 bases). This CDR3 is 13 amino acids long. V was trimmed by 6 bases and J by 0 bases, leaving 9 bases between them. Germline-derived CDR1 and CDR2 are SEHNR and FQNEAQ (reference sequence). This chain's CDR3 is CASSDRSSYEQYF. As DNA, the CDR3 is TGTGCCAGCAGTGACAGAAGCTCCTACGAGCAGTACTTC.

V is TRBV6-5 and J is TRBJ1-1; the D is unclear. Germline CDR1 and CDR2: MNHEY and SVGAGI. The CDR3 covers 14 residues. The V end lost 2 bases, the J end lost 6 bases, and 13 bases lay between the germline ends. This CDR3 reads CASSYAGRGSEAFF. In DNA, the CDR3 is TGTGCCAGCAGTTACGCTGGAAGAGGGTCTGAAGCTTTCTTT.

The rearrangement joins TRBV5-1 to TRBJ2-1; weak D call: TRBD2 (5 bases). CDR1 SGHRS and CDR2 YFSETQ come from the germline V gene. The CDR3 totals 13 residues. V was pared by 0 bases and J by 7 bases, with 8 bases between. CDR3: CASSLGTGNEQFF. For the CDR3, the DNA is TGCGCCAGCAGCTTGGGGACGGGGAATGAGCAGTTCTTC.

The chain joins TRBV10-3 to TRBJ1-1, with unresolved D. V was cut by 3 bases and J by 1 base, with 12 bases left in between. CDR1 is ENHRY, CDR2 SYGVKD, per germline. This CDR3 contains 15 residues. The CDR3: CAISDLQKANTEAFF. CDR3 sequence (DNA): TGTGCCATCAGTGATTTACAGAAGGCGAACACTGAAGCTTTCTTT.

This clonotype has ten or more counts. The chain carries TRBV5-1 and TRBJ2-2, with D unclear. Looked up from germline, CDR1 is SGHRS and CDR2 is YFSETQ. CDR3 size: 14 residues. Trimming shortened V by 4 bases and J by 0 bases, and 7 bases separated the two germline ends. CDR3 nucleotides: TGCGCCAGCAGCCTGAGGTCGAACACCGGGGAGCTGTTTTTT. Translating it yields CASSLRSNTGELFF.